These 29 T cell receptor beta chains originate from one sample sequenced in a study of CXCR3-negative and CXCR3-positive naive CD8 T cells (dated by TCRdb to between 2018 and 2021). Reads for this sample came from a NextSeq 550. The Human TCR Profiling Kit (MiLaboratory) was used to make UMI-labeled 5' RACE TRB cDNA libraries. Reprocessed by TCRdb, the reads give a single entry per CDR3 protein sequence, without DNA. In this sample's table one finds tens of thousands of distinct CDR3 sequences. The ten largest clones add up to approximately 1.5% of the sample. Material for sequencing was naive CXCR3- CD8+ T cells from blood. Interpreted using the paper, the cell subset or site label stands for: CD45RO-CCR7+CD27+CD95- naive CD8+ T cells lacking CXCR3 (TNR3-). Receptors were obtained from a human donor in good health. Some clones in this sample may be carry-over from other donors' samples.

J is TRBJ2-7 and V is TRBV7-2; TCRdb returns TRBD1, unconfirmable since there is no DNA. Per germline, CDR1 SGHTA and CDR2 FQGNSA. This CDR3 is 15 amino acids long. This chain's CDR3 is CASSLGGIDGYEQYF.

This chain joins TRBV29-1 and TRBJ1-4; TCRdb outputs TRBD1, but without DNA this stays unchecked. The germline V gene encodes CDR1 SQVTM and CDR2 ANQGSEA. This CDR3 is built from 13 residues. This chain's CDR3 is CSVGGGWNEKLFF.

This sequence joins TRBV29-1 and TRBJ1-2; TCRdb returns TRBD1, unconfirmable since there is no DNA. CDR3 length equals 14 residues. Germline V gene lookup returns CDR1 SQVTM and CDR2 ANQGSEA. This CDR3 reads CSVETTGAAYGYTF.

The chain is built from TRBV7-9 and TRBJ2-7; the TRBD1 assignment by TCRdb is unverifiable without DNA. The CDR3 covers 12 residues. The germline gives CDR1 SEHNR, CDR2 FQNEAQ (reference sequence). The CDR3: CASRQAAYEQYF.

The chain recombines TRBV7-6 with TRBJ2-2; no DNA is available, so the TRBD1 call from TCRdb remains unchecked. CDR3 length: 17 residues. From germline, CDR1 is SGHVS and CDR2 FNYEAQ. The CDR3 protein is CASSQTPRGKNTGELFF. The variable domain in full, with the rest retrieved from reference TRBV7-6 and TRBJ2-2, is GAGVSQSPRYKVTKRGQDVALRCDPISGHVSLYWYRQALGQGPEFLTYFNYEAQQDKSGLPNDRFSAERPEGSISTLTIQRTEQRDSAMYRCASSQTPRGKNTGELFFGEGSRLTVL.

The chain combines TRBV28 with TRBJ1-1. The CDR3 extends over 18 amino acids. In germline, CDR1 is MDHEN, CDR2 SYDVKM. The CDR3 region is CASSLGLVRAGGLTEAFF.

The chain links TRBV21-1 to TRBJ2-7. TRBV21-1 is shown as a pseudogene. This CDR3 comprises 15 residues. The chain's CDR3 is CASSKAAGTSYEQYF.

The genes are TRBV12-3 or TRBV12-4 and TRBJ2-1; TCRdb's D gene call, TRBD2, goes unchecked for lack of DNA. This CDR3 region has 13 residues. CDR3 amino acids: CASSSLLVAEQFF.

The rearrangement uses TRBV7-9 and TRBJ1-2. Germline loops: CDR1 SEHNR, CDR2 FQNEAQ (reference sequence). CDR3 length: 11 residues. The CDR3 loop is CASRGDYGYTF.

This rearrangement joins TRBV20-1 to TRBJ2-1; TCRdb returns TRBD1, unconfirmable since there is no DNA. Germline V lookup: CDR1 DFQATT, CDR2 SNEGSKA (reference sequence). The CDR3 has 14 residues. This chain's CDR3 is CSAHAGGELNEQFF.

The V call is TRBV7-9, the J call TRBJ1-3; checking the TCRdb D call of TRBD1 is not possible without DNA. CDR1 and CDR2 from the germline V gene are SEHNR and FQNEAQ (reference sequence). The CDR3 runs 20 residues. The CDR3 spells CASSSRRRGQATLSGNTIYF.

The V call is TRBV5-1, the J call TRBJ2-7. The CDR3 totals 14 residues. Germline assignment: CDR1 SGHRS and CDR2 YFSETQ. CDR3: CASSLPDGLSEQYF.

V is TRBV4-1 and J is TRBJ2-1; TCRdb's D gene call, TRBD1, goes unchecked for lack of DNA. Germline V gene lookup returns CDR1 MGHRA and CDR2 YSYEKL. CDR3 length equals 15 residues. The chain's CDR3 is CASSQGIGQGNEQFF.

The chain's CDR3 is CASSLGTQRWVQHF. The chain carries TRBV5-6 and TRBJ1-5; the TRBD1 assignment by TCRdb is unverifiable without DNA. The length of the CDR3 is 14 residues. Germline CDR1 and CDR2: SGHDT and YYEEEE.

The rearrangement uses TRBV7-9 and TRBJ2-1; with no DNA, the TCRdb D assignment of TRBD2 cannot be verified. This CDR3 is 15 amino acids long. CDR1 and CDR2 (germline): SEHNR, FQNEAQ (reference sequence). The CDR3 here is CASSGRLAGGNEQFF.

The genes are TRBV7-2 and TRBJ2-3; TCRdb's assignment of TRBD2 cannot be checked, as there is no DNA. Germline V gene sequence: CDR1 SGHTA, CDR2 FQGNSA. This CDR3 comprises 14 residues. The CDR3 sequence is CASSYLAGSDTQYF.

This chain connects TRBV29-1 to TRBJ2-3; TCRdb calls TRBD1, which cannot be checked without DNA. Germline V lookup: CDR1 SQVTM, CDR2 ANQGSEA. CDR3 length equals 15 residues. The CDR3 spells CSVEWTGASTDTQYF.

This clonotype is deemed medium-sized by its frequency. CDR3 loop: CASSIGPGVAFF. The chain recombines TRBV28 with TRBJ1-1; TCRdb picks TRBD1, but there is no DNA to check that call. Germline V lookup: CDR1 MDHEN, CDR2 SYDVKM. The CDR3 length is 12 residues.

The chain is built from TRBV6-5 and TRBJ1-1; TCRdb indicates TRBD1, and absent DNA this call remains unverified. Germline CDR1 reads MNHEY; CDR2 reads SVGAGI. The CDR3 extends over 14 amino acids. Here the CDR3 reads CVSSYSQGPNEAFF.

The chain uses TRBV15 and TRBJ2-5; absent DNA, TCRdb's TRBD1 call cannot be checked. CDR1 and CDR2 (germline): LNHNV, YYDKDF (reference sequence). This CDR3 has 14 residues. The CDR3 is CATSRERGTETQYF.

The chain is built from TRBV29-1 and TRBJ2-1; checking the TCRdb D call of TRBD1 is not possible without DNA. The CDR3 sequence is 13 residues long. CDR1 is SQVTM, CDR2 ANQGSEA, per germline. CDR3 sequence reads: CSVAPGQYNEQFF.

This chain links TRBV12-3 or TRBV12-4 with TRBJ1-2; TCRdb indicates TRBD1, and absent DNA this call remains unverified. The CDR3 runs 15 residues. The CDR3 region is CASSLGTRSNYGYTF.

The V call is TRBV29-1, the J call TRBJ2-3; TCRdb outputs TRBD1, but without DNA this stays unchecked. Germline loops: CDR1 SQVTM, CDR2 ANQGSEA. CDR3 size: 16 residues. This CDR3 reads CSVGRGQGNYTDTQYF.

V is TRBV6-6 and J is TRBJ2-7; TCRdb indicates TRBD1, and absent DNA this call remains unverified. The CDR3 covers 13 residues. Germline CDR1 is MNHNY and CDR2 is SVGAGI (reference sequence). This CDR3 is CASSYRDTYEQYF.

The V gene is TRBV4-1, the J gene TRBJ2-7; the TCRdb D gene call, TRBD1, has no DNA to confirm it. The germline V gene has CDR1 MGHRA and CDR2 YSYEKL. This CDR3 is 16 amino acids long. CDR3 in amino acids: CASSRNEGDRRYEQYF.

V and J are TRBV7-9 and TRBJ2-7; no DNA is available, so the TRBD2 call from TCRdb remains unchecked. Germline V gene data show CDR1 as SEHNR and CDR2 as FQNEAQ (reference sequence). This CDR3 spans 17 amino acids. CDR3 amino acids: CASSGTSGRLGSYEQYF.

CDR3 protein: CAWSRRGQETQYF. V usage is TRBV30 and J usage is TRBJ2-5; the D gene TCRdb calls, TRBD2, cannot be checked with no DNA. Germline V CDR1 and CDR2: GTSNPN, SVGIG (reference sequence). The CDR3 length is 13 residues.

This chain uses TRBV29-1 with TRBJ1-2; there is no DNA to check the TCRdb D call of TRBD1. CDR1 is SQVTM, CDR2 ANQGSEA, per germline. The CDR3 sequence is 13 residues long. CDR3 protein: CSVRDTRDYGYTF.

V usage is TRBV7-6 and J usage is TRBJ1-1. Germline lookup yields CDR1 SGHVS and CDR2 FNYEAQ. The CDR3 is 18 amino acids. CDR3 region: CASSFPPRAEVTETEAFF.